This T cell receptor beta chain stems from a study of CD8 T cells in ankylosing spondylitis. Overall study findings and caveats: Some of the motif variants had earlier been found in reactive arthritis patients' fluid and blood. A TCR beta motif made of fewer than ten highly homologous variants seemed typical of ankylosing spondylitis blood.

Construction of TCR beta libraries was performed using quantitative 5'-RACE with molecular barcodes. From the 5' RACE reads, TCRdb called clonotypes with MiXCR, one entry per CDR3 protein. The table shows some 300,000 distinct CDR3 sequences, with 20% to 25% occurring only once. This clonotype has only a few counts. Its target is unknown. The CDR3 has 15 amino acids. Germline V lookup: CDR1 SGHTA, CDR2 FQGNSA. Trimming left V 1 base short and J 0 bases short, with 8 bases between. Input material: blood, either unsorted or a sorted T cell fraction (not recorded which). This sequence originates from a female donor with ankylosing spondylitis or in good health (not recorded which). The chain employs TRBV7-2 and TRBJ2-3; D uncertain. CDR3 residues: CASSLGKTSTDTQYF. DNA of the CDR3: TGTGCCAGCAGCTTAGGAAAGACTAGCACAGATACGCAGTATTTT.